This T cell receptor (beta chain) appears in the sequencing data of a study of cytomegalovirus exposure and HLA in healthy donors. This CDR3 contains 15 residues. Losses at the gene ends were 1 base for V and 4 bases for J; bases not matched to a gene: 6. Germline V lookup: CDR1 LGHNT, CDR2 FRNRAP. Findings of the study overall: TCR beta sequences numbering roughly 18,000 were associated with HLA alleles at 0.05 false discovery rate in a later analysis.

In the PCR, 60 Vbeta and 13 Jbeta primers were used. Sequencing was performed with immunoSEQ multiplex PCR; in TCRdb, only in-frame clones are kept and a portion is missing. Counted here are fewer than 150,000 clones, around 63% occurring once; the ten biggest clones make up 1.5% to 2%. As regards this clone: The antigen is not known.

The sequence derives from a human donor in good health. This rearrangement joins TRBV12-5 to TRBJ2-5; 7 positions match TRBD1. The source material was PBMCs. CDR3 region: CASGLGKTGVETQYF. CDR3 nucleotides: TGTGCTAGTGGTTTGGGTAAAACAGGGGTAGAGACCCAGTACTTC.